The table lists the clone carrying this T cell receptor (beta chain) with a few counts. Its antigen is as yet unknown. The data derive from a study of beta chain features in type 1 diabetes. Study-wide results and limits: Insertions at VDJ junctions were less frequent in type 1 diabetes patients. These patients also deleted more nucleotides at the same junctions. Researchers report that Type 1 diabetes patients had moderately but significantly shorter TCRB CDR3s across all four CD4+ subsets.

The single heparinised draw taken from each donor contained about 100 mL of blood on average. Every bit of the isolated RNA underwent reverse transcription, so sequencing read expressed TCRB transcripts. TCRdb's copy holds only in-frame clones and misses some; the assay was immunoSEQ multiplex PCR. The sample has 600,000 or so clones; 11% to 15% are singletons. The CDR3 has 16 residues. The germline V and J ends were trimmed by 0 bases and 2 bases, with 12 bases remaining between them. Germline-derived CDR1 and CDR2 are SGHTS and YDEGEE. The clonotype comes from a man aged 18 to 29 with type 1 diabetes. Sequences were obtained from naive CD4+ T cells from blood. The rearrangement uses TRBV5-8 and TRBJ2-1, with D maybe TRBD2 (5 bases). Written as DNA, the CDR3 is TGTGCCAGCAGCTTGGCGATACGGGATCCCTACAATGAGCAGTTCTTC. The encoded protein is CASSLAIRDPYNEQFF.